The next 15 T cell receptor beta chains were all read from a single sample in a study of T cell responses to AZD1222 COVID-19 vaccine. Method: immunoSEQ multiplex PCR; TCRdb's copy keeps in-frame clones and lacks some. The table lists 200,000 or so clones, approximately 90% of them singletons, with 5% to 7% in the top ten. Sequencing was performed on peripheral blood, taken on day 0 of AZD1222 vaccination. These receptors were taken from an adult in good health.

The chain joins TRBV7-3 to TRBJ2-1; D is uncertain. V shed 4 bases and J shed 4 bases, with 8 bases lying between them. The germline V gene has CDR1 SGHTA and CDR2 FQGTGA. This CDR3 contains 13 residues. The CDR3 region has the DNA TGTGCCAGCAGCTCCAAACAGTACAATGAGCAGTTCTTC. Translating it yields CASSSKQYNEQFF. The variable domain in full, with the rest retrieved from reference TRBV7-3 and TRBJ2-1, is GAGVSQTPSNKVTEKGKYVELRCDPISGHTALYWYRQSLGQGPEFLIYFQGTGAADDSGLPNDRFFAVRPEGSVSTLKIQRTERGDSAVYLCASSSKQYNEQFFGPGTRLTVL.

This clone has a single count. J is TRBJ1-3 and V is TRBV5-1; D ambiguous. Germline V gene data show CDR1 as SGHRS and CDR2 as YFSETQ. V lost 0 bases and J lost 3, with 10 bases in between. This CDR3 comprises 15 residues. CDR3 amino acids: CASSLAPGNGNTIYF. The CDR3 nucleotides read TGCGCCAGCAGCTTGGCCCCGGGAAATGGAAACACCATATATTTT.

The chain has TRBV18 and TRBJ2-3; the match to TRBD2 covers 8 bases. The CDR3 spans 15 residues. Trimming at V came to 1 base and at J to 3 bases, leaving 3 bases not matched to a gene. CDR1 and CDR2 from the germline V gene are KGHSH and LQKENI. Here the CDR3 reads CASSPRRLATDTQYF. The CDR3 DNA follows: TGTGCCAGCTCACCACGAAGACTAGCGACAGATACGCAGTATTTT. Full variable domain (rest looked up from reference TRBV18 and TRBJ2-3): NAGVMQNPRHLVRRRGQEARLRCSPMKGHSHVYWYRQLPEEGLKFMVYLQKENIIDESGMPKERFSAEFPKEGPSILRIQQVVRGDSAAYFCASSPRRLATDTQYFGPGTRLTVL.

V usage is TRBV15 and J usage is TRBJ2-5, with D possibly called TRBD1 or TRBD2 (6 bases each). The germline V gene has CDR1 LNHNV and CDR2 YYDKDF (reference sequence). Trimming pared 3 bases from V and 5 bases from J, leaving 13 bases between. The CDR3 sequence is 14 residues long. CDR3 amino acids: CATSSNRGGETQYF. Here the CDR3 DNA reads TGTGCCACCAGCAGCAACCGAGGGGGGGAGACCCAGTACTTC.

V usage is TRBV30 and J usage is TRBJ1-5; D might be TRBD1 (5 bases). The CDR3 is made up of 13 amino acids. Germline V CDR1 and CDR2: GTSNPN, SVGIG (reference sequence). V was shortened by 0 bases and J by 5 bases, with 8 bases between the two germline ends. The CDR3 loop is CAWSVLGDQPQHF. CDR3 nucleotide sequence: TGTGCCTGGAGTGTATTAGGGGATCAGCCCCAGCATTTT.

CDR3 DNA sequence: TGTGCCAGCAGTTTATCGGGACCGGGTAATTCACCCCTCCACTTT. It specifies CASSLSGPGNSPLHF. The gene calls are TRBV27 and TRBJ1-6, with TRBD1 as a possible D gene (5 bases). The CDR3 is 15 residues long. Germline loops: CDR1 MNHEY, CDR2 SMNVEV (reference sequence). V lost 0 bases to trimming and J lost 6 bases, with 9 bases between them.

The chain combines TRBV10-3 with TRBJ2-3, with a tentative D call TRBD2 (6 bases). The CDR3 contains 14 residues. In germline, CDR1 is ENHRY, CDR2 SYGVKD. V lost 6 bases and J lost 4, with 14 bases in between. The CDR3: CAISGPGEADTQYF. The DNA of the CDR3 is TGTGCCATCAGCGGGCCGGGAGAGGCAGATACGCAGTATTTT.

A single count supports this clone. CDR3 in amino acids: CAISGGQGVKSSGANVLTF. The CDR3 DNA sequence: TGTGCCATCAGTGGGGGACAGGGGGTAAAGTCCTCTGGGGCCAACGTCCTGACTTTC. The chain employs TRBV10-3 and TRBJ2-6; 11 nucleotides line up with TRBD1. The CDR3 loop spans 19 amino acids. Per germline, CDR1 ENHRY and CDR2 SYGVKD. The V gene end was trimmed by 4 bases and the J gene end by 0 bases; junction bases not matched to a gene: 8.

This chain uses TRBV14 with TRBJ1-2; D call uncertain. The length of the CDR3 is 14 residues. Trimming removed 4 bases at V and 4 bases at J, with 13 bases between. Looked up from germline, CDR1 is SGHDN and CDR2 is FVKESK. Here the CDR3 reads CASSPYGRLYGYTF. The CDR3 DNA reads TGTGCCAGCAGCCCCTATGGACGTCTCTATGGCTACACCTTC.

CDR3 protein: CASSSPEVGGYEQYF. DNA for the CDR3: TGTGCCAGCAGTTCCCCTGAAGTTGGCGGCTACGAGCAGTACTTC. The gene calls are TRBV28 and TRBJ2-7; D gene ambiguous. Looked up from germline, CDR1 is MDHEN and CDR2 is SYDVKM. V was pared by 4 bases and J by 3 bases, with 16 bases between. This CDR3 is built from 15 residues.

This CDR3 is CASSNSGTRNQPQHF. In DNA, the CDR3 is TGTGCCAGCAGTAATTCCGGGACAAGAAATCAGCCCCAGCATTTT. This chain joins TRBV28 and TRBJ1-5; D is perhaps TRBD1 (6 bases). V shed 5 bases and J shed 4 bases, with 15 bases lying between them. The germline V gene encodes CDR1 MDHEN and CDR2 SYDVKM. The CDR3 extends over 15 amino acids.

CDR3 amino acids: CASSPLGSGPRDTQYF. CDR3 coding DNA: TGTGCCAGCTCACCTCTCGGGTCCGGCCCCAGGGATACGCAGTATTTT. The genes are TRBV18 and TRBJ2-3; no reliable D call. Germline CDR1 KGHSH, CDR2 LQKENI. The germline V and J ends were trimmed by 3 bases and 6 bases, with 19 bases remaining between them. This CDR3 comprises 16 residues.

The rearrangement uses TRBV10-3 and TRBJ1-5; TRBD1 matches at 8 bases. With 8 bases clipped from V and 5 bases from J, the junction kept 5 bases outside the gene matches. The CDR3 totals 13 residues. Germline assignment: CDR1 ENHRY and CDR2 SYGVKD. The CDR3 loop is CAIRGQGDQPQHF. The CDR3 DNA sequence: TGTGCCATCCGTGGACAGGGCGATCAGCCCCAGCATTTT.

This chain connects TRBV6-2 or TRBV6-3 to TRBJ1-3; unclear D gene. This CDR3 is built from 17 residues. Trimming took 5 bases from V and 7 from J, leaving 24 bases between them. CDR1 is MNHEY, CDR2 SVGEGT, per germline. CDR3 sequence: CASSRIRSGSGRNTIYF. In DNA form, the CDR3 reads TGTGCCAGCAGTAGGATCAGATCAGGCTCCGGAAGGAACACCATATATTTT.

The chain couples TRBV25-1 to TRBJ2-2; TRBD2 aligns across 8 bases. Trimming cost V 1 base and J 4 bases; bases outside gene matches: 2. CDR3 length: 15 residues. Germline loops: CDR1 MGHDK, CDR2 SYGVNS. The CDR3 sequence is CASSESGGSTGELFF. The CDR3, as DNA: TGTGCCAGCAGTGAATCGGGGGGGTCCACCGGGGAGCTGTTTTTT. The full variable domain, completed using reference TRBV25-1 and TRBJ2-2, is EADIYQTPRYLVIGTGKKITLECSQTMGHDKMYWYQQDPGMELHLIHYSYGVNSTEKGDLSSESTVSRIRTEHFPLTLESARPSHTSQYLCASSESGGSTGELFFGEGSRLTVL.